This T cell receptor beta chain was captured by sequencing in a study of OX40 agonist ivuxolimab in advanced cancers. The germline V gene has CDR1 WNHNN and CDR2 SYGVQD (reference sequence). With 8 bases clipped from V and 2 bases from J, the junction kept 8 bases outside the gene matches. The length of the CDR3 is 15 residues. This clone was recorded only once. Method: immunoSEQ multiplex PCR; TCRdb's copy keeps in-frame clones and lacks some. The data contain about 38,000 clones, over 80% of them singletons. Sequenced material: CD4+ or CD8+ T cells sorted from blood, taken in a trial of the OX40 agonist ivuxolimab. The gene calls are TRBV10-1 and TRBJ2-2; 7 positions agree with TRBD1. The clonotype comes from an adult with an advanced solid tumor such as melanoma, head and neck, liver or kidney cancer. For the CDR3, the DNA is TGCGCCAGCGGTACCGGGACAGCCAACACCGGGGAGCTGTTTTTT. Translation gives CASGTGTANTGELFF.